Presented here are 31 T cell receptor beta chains from one specimen sequenced in a study of post-analysis software for immune sequencing data. Built from TCR beta cDNA, the libraries had unique molecular identifiers in them. One entry per CDR3 protein results from TCRdb running MiXCR on the PCR reads. The sample consists of 750,000 to 950,000 distinct CDR3 sequences, roughly half of them appearing once. Study-level points and caveats: In patients, TRBV5-6, TRBV5-1 and TRBV20-1 belonged to five or six TRBV segments found more frequently than in controls.

These receptors' targets are unknown. The sequencing input was blood. All receptors derive from a girl aged 5 to 17 with multiple sclerosis.

This clonotype was seen a handful of times. The chain carries TRBV7-6 and TRBJ2-7; TRBD1 might be the D (6 bases). Looked up from germline, CDR1 is SGHVS and CDR2 is FNYEAQ. The V and J ends lost 1 base and 0 bases respectively, with 19 bases between them. The CDR3 extends over 18 amino acids. The DNA of the CDR3 is TGTGCCAGCAGCTTAGGATTAGGTGGAACAGGGTACTCCTACGAGCAGTACTTC. This gives the protein CASSLGLGGTGYSYEQYF.

This clonotype has only a few counts. This chain connects TRBV7-8 to TRBJ2-3; D may be TRBD2 (5 bases). With 5 bases removed from V and 6 bases from J, the gap between germline ends came to 12 bases. Germline loops: CDR1 SGHVS, CDR2 FQNEAQ. This CDR3 has 13 residues. Here the CDR3 DNA reads TGTGCCAGCAGCCCGCGGTGGAGGGATACGCAGTATTTT. It yields the protein CASSPRWRDTQYF.

The table lists this clonotype with a count of one. V usage is TRBV20-1 and J usage is TRBJ1-2; no firm D call. The germline V gene encodes CDR1 DFQATT and CDR2 SNEGSKA (reference sequence). The CDR3 consists of 15 residues. The V end lost 0 bases, the J end lost 6 bases, and 17 bases lay between the germline ends. In DNA, the CDR3 is TGCAGTGCTAGAGAGTTTCGGGCCCTGCGCCATGGCTACACCTTC. It encodes CSAREFRALRHGYTF.

The J gene is TRBJ2-4, the V gene TRBV7-8; D is perhaps TRBD1 (6 bases). The DNA end lines up better with TRBJ2-7; the J call may be wrong. The CDR3 loop spans 16 amino acids. Germline V gene lookup returns CDR1 SGHVS and CDR2 FQNEAQ. CDR3 nucleotides: TGTGCCAGCAGCGCAGAATTACAGGGCTTTGTCTACGAGCAGTACTTC. This translates into CASSAELQGFVYEQYF.

The chain carries TRBV20-1 and TRBJ1-5, with unresolved D. The CDR3 loop spans 15 amino acids. Trimming shortened V by 3 bases and J by 0 bases, and 12 bases separated the two germline ends. Germline lookup yields CDR1 DFQATT and CDR2 SNEGSKA (reference sequence). DNA of the CDR3: TGCAGTGCTAGGAGGGTCCTTGATAGCAATCAGCCCCAGCATTTT. It yields the protein CSARRVLDSNQPQHF.

This chain links TRBV7-2 with TRBJ2-1; 11 nucleotides agree with TRBD2. The germline gives CDR1 SGHTA, CDR2 FQGNSA. CDR3 length: 16 amino acids. With 3 bases clipped from V and 7 bases from J, the junction kept 8 bases outside the gene matches. CDR3 sequence reads: CASSFLASGGRNEQFF. CDR3 coding DNA: TGTGCCAGCAGCTTTTTGGCTAGCGGGGGGCGAAATGAGCAGTTCTTC.

A word on this clonotype: An end of the junction differs from the germline gene, which may be a read error. J is TRBJ2-3 and V is TRBV12-3 or TRBV12-4; D gene uncertain. This CDR3 spans 12 amino acids. CDR3 coding DNA: TGCGCCAGCAGCTTACCTTCCGATACGCAGTATTTT. Its translation is CASSLPSDTQYF.

This rearrangement joins TRBV5-5 to TRBJ1-1, with 7 bases that match TRBD1. The CDR3 totals 13 residues. The germline V gene encodes CDR1 SGHKS and CDR2 YYEKEE (reference sequence). V shed 5 bases, J shed 7 bases, and the junction held 8 bases outside the gene matches. The CDR3 loop reads CASSRQGFYEAFF. The CDR3, as DNA: TGTGCCAGCAGTCGACAGGGCTTTTATGAAGCTTTCTTT.

This clonotype has just a few counts. The V gene is TRBV6-5, the J gene TRBJ2-7; D tentatively fits TRBD1 or TRBD2 (5 bases each). CDR1 and CDR2 from the germline V gene are MNHEY and SVGAGI. The CDR3 is made up of 15 amino acids. Trimming shortened V by 4 bases and J by 2 bases, and 15 bases separated the two germline ends. The CDR3 DNA reads TGTGCCAGCAGTTCGCTTAGGGACCACCCCTACGAGCAGTACTTC. This gives the protein CASSSLRDHPYEQYF.

This chain links TRBV2 with TRBJ1-2, with D possibly matching TRBD1 (6 bases). The CDR3 runs 14 residues. In germline, CDR1 is SNHLY, CDR2 FYNNEI. Trimming took off 5 bases at V and 0 bases at J, with 10 bases between the two ends. CDR3 bases: TGTGCCAGCAGTACAGGGATAGCTAACTATGGCTACACCTTC. This codes for CASSTGIANYGYTF. Together with reference TRBV2 and TRBJ1-2, the CDR3 gives the full variable domain: EPEVTQTPSHQVTQMGQEVILRCVPISNHLYFYWYRQILGQKVEFLVSFYNNEISEKSEIFDDQFSVERPDGSNFTLKIRSTKLEDSAMYFCASSTGIANYGYTFGSGTRLTVV.

This rearrangement joins TRBV24-1 to TRBJ2-1; 11 positions match TRBD2. Germline V gene sequence: CDR1 KGHDR, CDR2 SFDVKD. This CDR3 is built from 16 residues. J gave up 10 bases and V 3 bases, and 10 bases lay outside the gene matches. For the CDR3, the DNA is TGTGCCACCAGTGATACCCCTAGCGGGGGGCGAGGGGAGCAGTTCTTC. Protein: CATSDTPSGGRGEQFF.

This clonotype has more than one count but fewer than ten. The chain is built from TRBV6-1 and TRBJ2-7, with D possibly TRBD1 on 6 matching bases. Germline CDR1 reads MNHNS; CDR2 reads SASEGT. This CDR3 contains 14 residues. Trimming cost V 6 bases and J 2 bases, with 14 bases left between them. The CDR3 sequence: CASSHQGLTYEQYF. CDR3 in DNA: TGTGCCAGCAGCCACCAGGGGCTAACCTACGAGCAGTACTTC.

The chain combines TRBV5-6 with TRBJ1-5, with unresolved D. V dropped 3 bases and J dropped 3 bases, with 13 bases sitting between them. CDR1 and CDR2 (germline): SGHDT, YYEEEE. This CDR3 region has 15 residues. The CDR3 here is CASSYTTKPNQPQHF. DNA of the CDR3: TGTGCCAGCAGCTATACTACCAAACCCAATCAGCCCCAGCATTTT.

The chain joins TRBV12-3 or TRBV12-4 to TRBJ2-3; possible D gene TRBD2, 5 bases. CDR3 length: 14 residues. The V end lost 1 base, the J end lost 4 bases, and 9 bases lay between the germline ends. CDR3 DNA sequence: TGTGCCAGCAGTTTAGTCGACGGGGCAGATACGCAGTATTTT. It codes for CASSLVDGADTQYF.

The sample holds a few counts of this clonotype. The rearrangement joins TRBV21-1 to TRBJ1-6; the table's D call, TRBD1, was not checked against the DNA. TRBV21-1 is assigned pseudogene status. This CDR3 spans 16 amino acids. The CDR3 DNA follows: TGTGCCAGCAGCAGGGGACAGGGCCCCTATAATTCACCCCTCCACTTT. Translated: CASSRGQGPYNSPLHF.

The DNA of the CDR3 is TGTGCCAGCACGTATAGTTACAATGAGCAGTTCTTC. Translating it yields CASTYSYNEQFF. V is TRBV7-2 and J is TRBJ2-1; no definite D call. The CDR3 consists of 12 residues. Germline V CDR1 and CDR2: SGHTA, FQGNSA. Trimming removed 7 bases from V and 4 bases from J, with 8 bases in between. The whole variable domain, remainder taken from reference TRBV7-2 and TRBJ2-1, is GAGVSQSPSNKVTEKGKDVELRCDPISGHTALYWYRQSLGQGLEFLIYFQGNSAPDKSGLPSDRFSAERTGGSVSTLTIQRTQQEDSAVYLCASTYSYNEQFFGPGTRLTVL.

The chain is built from TRBV6-5 and TRBJ1-2; D gene uncertain. The CDR3 loop spans 15 amino acids. Deletions cut 5 bases from V and 5 bases from J, with 18 bases between. Germline CDR1 and CDR2: MNHEY and SVGAGI. CDR3 nucleotides: TGTGCCAGCAGTCCCCTGTTGAGGACCTTATATGGCTACACCTTC. It encodes CASSPLLRTLYGYTF.

The chain carries TRBV5-1 and TRBJ2-7; TRBD2 matches 8 bases. Trimming took 0 bases from V and 1 from J; bases not matched to a gene: 6. Germline V CDR1 and CDR2: SGHRS, YFSETQ. The CDR3 consists of 16 residues. Here the CDR3 DNA reads TGCGCCAGCAGCTTGGTAGGGGCGGGGGGTTCCTACGAGCAGTACTTC. Translation: CASSLVGAGGSYEQYF.

The chain uses TRBV6-5 and TRBJ2-4; D assignment may be TRBD1 or TRBD2 (5 bases each). The V gene lost 6 bases and the J gene lost 4 bases, with 19 bases spanning the gap. This CDR3 is built from 16 residues. Germline V CDR1 and CDR2: MNHEY, SVGAGI. The CDR3 nucleotides read TGTGCCAGCAGACGATCAACCGGGACGGCGAAAAACATTCAGTACTTC. Its translation is CASRRSTGTAKNIQYF.

In this sample, this clonotype turned up a few times. V gene TRBV20-1 combines with J gene TRBJ2-1; TRBD2 matches 7 bases. V dropped 1 base and J dropped 0; count of bases not matched to a gene: 3. Per the germline V gene, CDR1 is DFQATT and CDR2 is SNEGSKA (reference sequence). The CDR3 is 15 amino acids. CDR3 in DNA: TGCAGTGCTAGAGGAGGGAGGGGCTCCTACAATGAGCAGTTCTTC. Translated, it gives CSARGGRGSYNEQFF.

This clonotype was counted a few times. The rearrangement uses TRBV6-1 and TRBJ2-1; 8 bases are a match to TRBD1. From germline, CDR1 is MNHNS and CDR2 SASEGT. With 7 bases clipped from V and 2 bases from J, the junction kept 10 bases outside the gene matches. There are 16 residues in the CDR3. The CDR3 loop reads CASIFQDRDAYNEQFF. CDR3 sequence (DNA): TGTGCCAGCATTTTTCAGGACAGGGACGCCTACAATGAGCAGTTCTTC.

This clonotype was observed a handful of times. This rearrangement joins TRBV18 to TRBJ2-2, with D hard to call. Trimming left V 4 bases short and J 8 bases short, with 17 bases between. CDR3 length: 15 residues. From germline, CDR1 is KGHSH and CDR2 LQKENI. As DNA, the CDR3 is TGTGCCAGCTCACACTTCCAACCGGATTTGGGGGAGCTGTTTTTT. This gives the protein CASSHFQPDLGELFF. Combining the CDR3 with reference TRBV18 and TRBJ2-2 gives the whole variable domain NAGVMQNPRHLVRRRGQEARLRCSPMKGHSHVYWYRQLPEEGLKFMVYLQKENIIDESGMPKERFSAEFPKEGPSILRIQQVVRGDSAAYFCASSHFQPDLGELFFGEGSRLTVL.

The genes are TRBV5-5 and TRBJ2-3, with 8 positions matching TRBD2. CDR3 length equals 15 residues. The ends lost 3 bases at V and 3 bases at J; junction bases unmatched: 6. Germline CDR1 reads SGHKS; CDR2 reads YYEKEE (reference sequence). As DNA, the CDR3 is TGTGCCAGCAGCTCCGGGGGGGTCGGTACAGATACGCAGTATTTT. The encoded protein is CASSSGGVGTDTQYF.

The rearrangement joins TRBV15 to TRBJ2-7; TRBD2 might be the D (6 bases). Germline-derived CDR1 and CDR2 are LNHNV and YYDKDF (reference sequence). V lost 1 base and J lost 0, with 7 bases in between. The CDR3 totals 14 residues. Written as DNA, the CDR3 is TGTGCCACCAGCAGAGGCGGGAACTCCTACGAGCAGTACTTC. Its translation is CATSRGGNSYEQYF.

This chain links TRBV7-2 with TRBJ2-7; D not certain. The germline V and J ends were trimmed by 0 bases and 3 bases, with 6 bases remaining between them. The germline CDR1 and CDR2 sequences are SGHTA and FQGNSA. This CDR3 comprises 13 residues. CDR3 protein: CASSLAIIYEQYF. The CDR3 DNA is TGTGCCAGCAGCTTAGCTATAATCTACGAGCAGTACTTC.

The chain is built from TRBV20-1 and TRBJ2-1; 9 positions match TRBD1. J gave up 9 bases and V 0 bases, and 12 bases lay outside the gene matches. The CDR3 spans 16 residues. The germline V gene has CDR1 DFQATT and CDR2 SNEGSKA (reference sequence). In nucleotides, the CDR3 is TGCAGTGCTAGAGATCCCGGGACAGGGTCCCAAGGTGAGCAGTTCTTC. This encodes CSARDPGTGSQGEQFF.

The rearrangement links TRBV7-6 to TRBJ2-5, with 7 bases identical to TRBD1. The CDR3 runs to 15 residues. Germline V gives CDR1 SGHVS, CDR2 FNYEAQ. J lost 1 base, V lost 5 bases, and 7 bases had no gene match. CDR3 nucleotides: TGTGCCAGCAGCGAGATCCGACAGGGCCAAGAGACCCAGTACTTC. Its translation: CASSEIRQGQETQYF. The full variable domain, completed using reference TRBV7-6 and TRBJ2-5, is GAGVSQSPRYKVTKRGQDVALRCDPISGHVSLYWYRQALGQGPEFLTYFNYEAQQDKSGLPNDRFSAERPEGSISTLTIQRTEQRDSAMYRCASSEIRQGQETQYFGPGTRLLVL.

This chain joins TRBV10-3 and TRBJ2-7; D possibly corresponds to TRBD1 (6 bases). Per the germline V gene, CDR1 is ENHRY and CDR2 is SYGVKD. With 3 bases removed from V and 3 bases from J, the gap between germline ends came to 15 bases. This CDR3 comprises 15 residues. CDR3 in DNA: TGTGCCATCAGTGAAACAGGGTTGAGATTCTACGAGCAGTACTTC. Its protein product is CAISETGLRFYEQYF.

This sequence joins TRBV20-1 and TRBJ2-1; the D is unclear. The germline V and J ends were trimmed by 6 bases and 3 bases, with 21 bases remaining between them. The germline V gene encodes CDR1 DFQATT and CDR2 SNEGSKA (reference sequence). The CDR3 sequence is 16 residues long. This chain's CDR3 is CSAPSLKRENYNEQFF. The CDR3, as DNA: TGCAGTGCCCCGTCCTTGAAGCGAGAAAACTACAATGAGCAGTTCTTC.

The chain combines TRBV29-1 with TRBJ1-2; D possibly corresponds to TRBD1 (5 bases). Trimming took 1 base from V and 11 from J, leaving 23 bases between them. Germline V gives CDR1 SQVTM, CDR2 ANQGSEA. This CDR3 comprises 15 residues. This CDR3 is CSVEVQVAGIEGYTF. In DNA form, the CDR3 reads TGCAGCGTTGAAGTCCAGGTGGCAGGGATCGAAGGGTACACCTTC.

The chain is built from TRBV5-1 and TRBJ2-5, with TRBD2 identical over 8 bases. J gave up 5 bases and V 0 bases, and 9 bases lay outside the gene matches. Germline CDR1 and CDR2: SGHRS and YFSETQ. This CDR3 has 16 amino acids. The CDR3, as DNA: TGCGCCAGCAGCTTGGGCGCCGGGACTAGTTGGGAGACCCAGTACTTC. Translated, it gives CASSLGAGTSWETQYF.